A single sample is the source of the 18 T cell receptor beta chains below, sequenced in a study of blood T cell repertoires in COVID-19. Profiled with immunoSEQ multiplex PCR; TCRdb holds only in-frame clones, not every one. The sample records more than 300,000 clones, around 90% being singletons. Source material: peripheral blood. Every receptor here comes from a woman between 40 and 50 years old with COVID-19, enrolled during active disease.

This clone appeared once. This chain links TRBV9 with TRBJ2-2; D gene ambiguous. Between the trimmed V and J ends, which lost 3 bases and 0 bases, there was a span of 18 bases. The CDR3 spans 18 residues. CDR1 is SGDLS and CDR2 is YYNGEE in the germline V gene. CDR3 in amino acids: CASSAGSFMFANTGELFF. The CDR3 region has the DNA TGTGCCAGCAGCGCCGGGTCCTTCATGTTCGCGAACACCGGGGAGCTGTTTTTT.

The V call is TRBV27, the J call TRBJ2-7, with D unresolved. Germline V gene data show CDR1 as MNHEY and CDR2 as SMNVEV (reference sequence). V was cut by 5 bases and J by 6 bases, with 14 bases left in between. The CDR3 loop spans 13 amino acids. As DNA, the CDR3 is TGTGCCAGCAGTCTTGGCCCCTGGAGCGAGCAGTACTTC. Amino acids: CASSLGPWSEQYF.

The chain employs TRBV4-1 and TRBJ1-2; D is perhaps TRBD1 (5 bases). The CDR3 contains 16 residues. The V end was cut by 3 bases, the J end by 3 bases, with 17 bases between. Germline CDR1 and CDR2: MGHRA and YSYEKL. The CDR3 spells CASSHRDSPLDYGYTF. CDR3 nucleotide sequence: TGCGCCAGCAGCCACAGGGACTCCCCTCTAGACTATGGCTACACCTTC.

The DNA of the CDR3 is TGTGCCAGCAGCACAAAAATGGACAGGGAATCAGAGGCGAGCAATCAGCCCCAGCATTTT. Its protein product is CASSTKMDRESEASNQPQHF. The chain carries TRBV21-1 and TRBJ1-5; the D segment call TRBD1 is taken from the table without a DNA check. TRBV21-1 is termed a pseudogene. This CDR3 region has 20 residues.

The rearrangement joins TRBV4-3 to TRBJ1-2, with 10 bases aligning to TRBD1. The trim removed 1 base at V and 7 bases at J, leaving 9 bases unmatched. Germline CDR1 is LGHNA and CDR2 is YSLEER. CDR3 length: 16 amino acids. The CDR3 spells CASSQAGTGVALGYTF. CDR3 nucleotides: TGCGCCAGCAGCCAAGCCGGGACAGGGGTAGCCCTTGGCTACACCTTC.

The V and J genes are TRBV18 and TRBJ1-5; D is possibly TRBD1 (6 bases). CDR3 length equals 14 residues. Trimming removed 2 bases at V and 11 bases at J, with 16 bases between. Germline loops: CDR1 KGHSH, CDR2 LQKENI. CDR3 DNA sequence: TGTGCCAGCTCACCATCAGGCCTCAGGGGCACCCAGCATTTT. It encodes CASSPSGLRGTQHF.

The CDR3 here is CAISEAVGTGGGGYTF. CDR3 sequence (DNA): TGTGCCATCAGTGAAGCAGTCGGGACAGGGGGCGGCGGCTACACCTTC. V is TRBV10-3 and J is TRBJ1-2; 12 bases are shared with TRBD1. This CDR3 is built from 16 residues. The V segment lost 3 bases and the J segment 8 bases; nucleotides outside the gene matches: 10. The germline V gene encodes CDR1 ENHRY and CDR2 SYGVKD.

This rearrangement joins TRBV7-8 to TRBJ2-7; possibly TRBD2 for D (6 bases). Germline CDR1 SGHVS, CDR2 FQNEAQ. This CDR3 has 14 amino acids. Between the trimmed V and J ends, which lost 0 bases and 1 base, there was a span of 7 bases. For the CDR3, the DNA is TGTGCCAGCAGCTTAGCGGGGACTTCCTACGAGCAGTACTTC. Protein product: CASSLAGTSYEQYF. Looking up the rest from reference TRBV7-8 and TRBJ2-7 gives the full variable domain: GAGVSQSPRYKVAKRGQDVALRCDPISGHVSLFWYQQALGQGPEFLTYFQNEAQLDKSGLPSDRFFAERPEGSVSTLKIQRTQQEDSAVYLCASSLAGTSYEQYFGPGTRLTVT.

The rearrangement joins TRBV27 to TRBJ2-6; D gene unclear. The germline CDR1 and CDR2 sequences are MNHEY and SMNVEV (reference sequence). Between the trimmed V and J ends, which lost 6 bases and 2 bases, there was a span of 14 bases. This CDR3 comprises 16 residues. CDR3 coding DNA: TGTGCCAGCAGGGGCGCTGGCAGCCCTGGGGCCAACGTCCTGACTTTC. This codes for CASRGAGSPGANVLTF.

The chain joins TRBV5-8 to TRBJ2-1; 9 nucleotides line up with TRBD1. Per the germline V gene, CDR1 is SGHTS and CDR2 is YDEGEE. This CDR3 has 15 amino acids. Germline trimming cut 7 bases from V and 2 bases from J; bases unmatched to any gene: 7. In DNA form, the CDR3 reads TGTGCCAGCGGGAAGGGGACAGGGACCTACAATGAGCAGTTCTTC. Amino acids: CASGKGTGTYNEQFF.

The V gene is TRBV7-2, the J gene TRBJ2-1, with no clear D. This CDR3 has 16 residues. The ends were cut back, 4 bases at V and 0 bases at J, with 13 bases in the middle. Germline lookup yields CDR1 SGHTA and CDR2 FQGNSA. CDR3 DNA sequence: TGTGCCAGCAGCTCCACAGCATTGAGCTCCTACAATGAGCAGTTCTTC. Translated: CASSSTALSSYNEQFF.

V gene TRBV6-6 combines with J gene TRBJ2-4, with D tentatively TRBD1 (5 bases). This CDR3 spans 14 amino acids. V shed 3 bases and J shed 3 bases, with 9 bases lying between them. Germline V gene data show CDR1 as MNHNY and CDR2 as SVGAGI (reference sequence). CDR3 protein: CASSYRQGKNIQYF. As DNA, the CDR3 is TGTGCCAGCAGTTATAGGCAGGGCAAAAACATTCAGTACTTC.

CDR3 DNA sequence: TGCGCCAGCAGCCGCCAAGAGATAGGCCAGGGGATCAATGAGCAGTTCTTC. It yields the protein CASSRQEIGQGINEQFF. V and J are TRBV4-1 and TRBJ2-1, with a weak D call TRBD1 (6 bases). CDR3 length: 17 amino acids. Per the germline V gene, CDR1 is MGHRA and CDR2 is YSYEKL. V was pared by 4 bases and J by 6 bases, with 22 bases between.

This chain connects TRBV5-6 to TRBJ1-2, with 8 bases identical to TRBD1. The CDR3 spans 13 residues. Germline V lookup: CDR1 SGHDT, CDR2 YYEEEE. After removal of 2 bases from V and 8 bases from J, the junction contained 5 bases not matched to a gene. The CDR3 region is CASSLQGVEGYTF. The CDR3 nucleotides are TGTGCCAGCAGCTTACAGGGGGTAGAGGGCTACACCTTC.

This chain connects TRBV18 to TRBJ2-1; TRBD1 aligns across 9 bases. CDR1 is KGHSH and CDR2 is LQKENI in the germline V gene. This CDR3 contains 14 residues. V was pared by 6 bases and J by 1 base, with 1 base of the junction left unmatched. The CDR3 DNA sequence: TGTGCCAGCTCCGGACAGGGGTCCTACAATGAGCAGTTCTTC. Its protein is CASSGQGSYNEQFF.

The chain joins TRBV5-6 to TRBJ2-1; 10 nucleotides agree with TRBD2. Trimming at V came to 4 bases and at J to 2 bases, leaving 0 bases not matched to a gene. The germline gives CDR1 SGHDT, CDR2 YYEEEE. The CDR3 spans 14 residues. CDR3 in amino acids: CASSGTSAYNEQFF. Written as DNA, the CDR3 is TGTGCCAGCAGCGGGACTAGCGCCTACAATGAGCAGTTCTTC.

The rearrangement uses TRBV30 and TRBJ1-5, with a weak D call TRBD1 (6 bases). The germline V gene encodes CDR1 GTSNPN and CDR2 SVGIG (reference sequence). The CDR3 covers 13 residues. This chain's CDR3 is CAPTGRRNQPQHF. CDR3 nucleotides: TGTGCGCCGACAGGTAGGCGCAATCAGCCCCAGCATTTT.

The chain uses TRBV11-2 and TRBJ2-7, with D possibly matching TRBD2 (5 bases). The V end was cut by 5 bases, the J end by 4 bases, with 18 bases between. The germline V gene encodes CDR1 SGHAT and CDR2 FQNNGV. This CDR3 region has 15 residues. DNA for the CDR3: TGTGCCAGCAGCCCCGGACTTCGGTCTGGGTACGAGCAGTACTTC. Its translation is CASSPGLRSGYEQYF.